This TCR beta chain was captured by sequencing in a study of cytomegalovirus exposure and HLA in healthy donors (dated by TCRdb to the late 2010s). Regarding the research as a whole: An earlier analysis of around 600 of the donors reported 250 to 300 Gb of sequence data and around 120 million unique TCR beta sequences from 150 million to 200 million T cells. Besides the first cohort of approximately 670 subjects, a separate validation cohort made up of 90 to 150 different subjects was used. Of the roughly 390 genotyped donors, approximately 80% fell in the genetic ancestry cluster associated with self-reported Caucasian donors. The aim of the study was to test whether cataloging public T cell receptors could identify signatures of past pathogen exposure. All discovery cohort repertoires had been generated using a single sequencing platform. An earlier analysis of roughly 580 of the donors used high-throughput TCR beta sequencing to judge whether each TCR beta V gene segment behaved as functional or pseudogenic. Typing coverage differed by locus: A, B, C, DRB1 and DQB1 were typed in roughly 620-630 donors, DQA1 in about 510, DPA1 in 600 to 610, and DPB1 in about 450. High-throughput TCR immunosequencing, statistical association of individual TCRs with disease status, and machine learning were combined to predict cytomegalovirus infection status. Both class I and class II loci were covered by HLA typing, at four-digit resolution. Rather than drawing on any new phenotypic data, the later analysis identified candidate immune exposures from TCR beta sequences and the way those sequences occurred across donors. Roughly 300 gigabases of sequencing data and 75 million to 85 million unique TCR sequences made up an early release that covered roughly 670 HLA-typed donors. Donor age, sex, ethnicity and CMV serostatus were compiled alongside the repertoire data. The T cell repertoires of around 670 subjects were profiled by immunosequencing and related to cytomegalovirus serostatus. About five DR-DQ haplotypes were treated as single units for association and clustering because of strong linkage in the cohort. A later genetic analysis took genome-wide SNP genotypes for about three fifths of the roughly 670 donors and used that subset as a discovery cohort. A later analysis re-examined previously published TCR beta repertoires from hundreds of donors and added high-resolution HLA genotyping to investigate patterns of TCR occurrence. Among over 350 genotyped donors of the cohort, an average of about 240,000 unique TCR beta nucleotide sequences were sequenced per donor, roughly 18% of them non-productive. Broad study findings and their caveats: In both the original and validation cohorts, the classifier was reported to diagnose cytomegalovirus status with high specificity and sensitivity. In a later analysis, HLA-associated TCR beta chains showed more clonal expansion and lower generation probabilities than non-associated chains that were equally common. Assigning TCR associations to individual alleles was difficult when HLA alleles, especially DR and DQ, strongly co-occurred. A later analysis reported that several top co-occurrence clusters appeared linked to parvovirus B19, influenza, CMV and Epstein-Barr virus. A later analysis associated around 16,000 TCR beta sequences with specific HLA alleles at a false discovery rate of 0.05. Because the 87-base-pair reads could not distinguish some IMGT-functional V segments, including TRBV6-2 and TRBV6-3, those segments were excluded. Across donors, most TCR sequences were observed very rarely, whereas some public TCRs were present in many individuals. In an earlier analysis of some 500 of the donors, most TCR beta V segments were observed in productive rearrangements about 87% or about 30% of the time, broadly matching IMGT annotations. The cohort was sequenced for TCR beta chains only, and without alpha or paired-chain data the features that could be detected were limited. A later genetic analysis associated a missense DCLRE1C variant with V-gene and J-gene trimming of TCR beta chains, and an independent cohort replicated the association. In a later analysis, TCR association rates were found to vary across HLA loci, with the most associated TCRs seen for DRB1 alleles and the fewest for HLA-C alleles. In vitro tests confirmed that a few of the cytomegalovirus-associated TCR beta chains recognize cytomegalovirus antigens. Correlated functional status among segregating V segments might reflect linkage disequilibrium, but an unknown experimental factor could not be ruled out. For the cohort, immune exposure information was limited to CMV serostatus. Because some donors lacked HLA typing at each locus, the association tests relied only on the typed subset. The study listed approximately 150 TCR beta chains as associated with cytomegalovirus. A group of highly shared sequence variants was considered likely to be a technical artifact of the sequencing pipeline. According to a later analysis, most CMV-associated TCR beta chains appeared to be HLA-restricted, and the HLA associations seemed to be driven largely by CMV exposure. Roughly uniform sequencing depth across donors was assumed in presence/absence analyses, although this assumption may not hold. Because counts were too low, around 18 rarely observed V segments, including chromosome 9 orphons, were left out of the earlier analysis of roughly 600 of the donors. A further reported finding was that TCR beta sequences accurately predicted the HLA-A and HLA-B alleles for most subjects in the first cohort. The authors suggested that the approach could potentially be generalized to other disease states and immunological phenotypes. In a later genetic analysis, fewer N-insertions in productive TCRs were reported among donors in an Asian-associated ancestry cluster than the roughly 700-donor mean.

In total, fewer than 750 healthy bone marrow donors made up the cohort. Cohort members were all nominally healthy when sampled, although unrecorded immune exposures were likely present. The donor tested CMV seronegative, placing the donor among the 350 or so seronegative members of the cohort. A peripheral blood sample was collected from each donor, and TCR beta sequencing was performed on peripheral blood mononuclear cells. The Qiagen DNeasy Blood Extraction Kit was used to extract genomic DNA from the blood cell samples. As regards this clone: It lacks a known antigen.

Library creation used the immunoSEQ multiplex PCR assay. The multiplex PCR relied on a mix of 60 forward primers for TCR Vbeta segments and 13 reverse primers for TCR Jbeta segments. The CDR3 region of rearranged TCR beta genes was amplified from genomic DNA with a multiplex PCR assay. Amplified TCR beta libraries were sequenced as 87-base-pair reads on the Illumina HiSeq System. For the original study's pipeline: A later analysis tallied 75 million to 85 million unique TCR beta chains across the 666 repertoires, and approximately 12 million of those chains were shared by two or more donors. To remove PCR and sequencing errors, raw reads were error-corrected and collapsed into unique sequences using a nearest-neighbor algorithm that merged closely related sequences. V, D and J gene segments were assigned by aligning CDR3 sequences to IMGT reference sequences. For a sequence to be retained, a match of at least six nucleotides to both a V gene segment and a J gene segment was required. Rearrangements were classified as productive when the CDR3 lacked stop codons and remained in frame with V and J, and all other rearrangements were classified as non-productive. CDR3 was defined by IMGT convention, running from the second conserved V-encoded cysteine to the conserved J-encoded phenylalanine. In an earlier analysis of more than 550 of the donors, sequences lacking an unambiguous match to a single V gene segment were excluded. An earlier analysis of some 500 of the donors classified V segments as functional when productive rearrangements were above 56.7% and as segregating when the standard deviation between donors was above 5%. To diagnose cytomegalovirus status from the catalog of TCR beta chain sequences, a statistical classification framework was built. V and J gene assignment, in a later analysis, came from comparing TCR nucleotide sequences with IMGT/GENE-DB human TR gene sequences. The TCRdist pipeline was used in a later analysis to assign CDR3 sequences and most-parsimonious VDJ recombination scenarios. In a later analysis, each TCR beta chain was defined by its CDR3 amino acid sequence together with its V-gene family, and reads lacking a unique V-gene family were excluded. In a later analysis, 450 to 600 highly shared, low-generation-probability nucleotide sequences were removed to address suspected cross-contamination and a sequencing artifact. A later analysis calculated a clonal expansion index for each public chain from normalized within-repertoire ranks of inferred template counts. In a later analysis, generation probabilities were computed using a VDJ recombination model fitted to out-of-frame rearrangements, and the results were checked against IGoR. In a later analysis, TCR-TCR, TCR-HLA and TCR-CMV co-occurrence was scored with hypergeometric tests, and a repertoire-size bias correction was applied to TCR pairs. False discovery rates were estimated in a later analysis by permuting HLA or CMV assignments 20 times. In a later analysis, co-occurring TCRs were grouped using DBSCAN, with TCRdist sequence similarity added in when clustering inside HLA-allele-positive subsets. For co-occurrence clustering, repertoires with fewer than 30,000 or more than 120,000 public chains were excluded, along with 5 or 6 repertoires with anomalous nucleotide sharing. TCRdb's version of the immuneACCESS table is confined to in-frame rearrangements and falls short of the full clone set. An unresolved V gene accounts for under half of the shortfall where checked; the remainder is of unknown origin. D and trimming come from the DNA, and the V and J calls and clone size come from that table. The table kept for this sample lists 100,000 to 150,000 clones. Clones ranked in the top ten supply roughly 1.7% of the sample.

Reading from cysteine to phenylalanine, the CDR3 counts 15 amino acids. Solely the CDR3 DNA is kept, with 45 bases framed from the first base. The germline V gene provides CDR1 SNHLY and CDR2 FYNNEI. Trimming removed 5 bases from V and 1 base from J, leaving 12 bases between the germline ends. This clonotype was obtained from a man between 18 and 29 years old in good health and CMV-seronegative. Rearrangement joined TRBV2 to TRBJ1-5; TRBD1 could be the D gene, as 6 bases match. Sequences were obtained from PBMCs. The bases are TGTGCCAGCAGTACCGGGACAACGAGCAATCAGCCCCAGCATTTT. It specifies CASSTGTTSNQPQHF.